This T cell receptor beta chain is drawn from a study of blood T cell repertoires in COVID-19. In the original processing: The assay estimated nucleated cells by amplifying reference gene primers. Profiling relied on immunoSEQ multiplex PCR, and the TCRdb table lists in-frame clones only, not all of them. D and trimming come from the DNA, and the V and J calls and clone size come from that table. Among more than 95,000 clones listed, roughly 88% were seen once. This CDR3 is built from 20 residues. The sequence came from a man between 45 and 60 years old with acute or convalescent COVID-19. Sequencing was carried out using peripheral blood. The chain employs TRBV21-1 and TRBJ1-6; the table gives TRBD1 as D, unverified against the DNA. TRBV21-1 represents a pseudogene. The CDR3: CASSKASGTGSSSYNSPLHF. CDR3 nucleotide sequence: TGTGCCAGCAGCAAAGCTTCCGGGACAGGCTCGAGCTCCTATAATTCACCCCTCCACTTT.